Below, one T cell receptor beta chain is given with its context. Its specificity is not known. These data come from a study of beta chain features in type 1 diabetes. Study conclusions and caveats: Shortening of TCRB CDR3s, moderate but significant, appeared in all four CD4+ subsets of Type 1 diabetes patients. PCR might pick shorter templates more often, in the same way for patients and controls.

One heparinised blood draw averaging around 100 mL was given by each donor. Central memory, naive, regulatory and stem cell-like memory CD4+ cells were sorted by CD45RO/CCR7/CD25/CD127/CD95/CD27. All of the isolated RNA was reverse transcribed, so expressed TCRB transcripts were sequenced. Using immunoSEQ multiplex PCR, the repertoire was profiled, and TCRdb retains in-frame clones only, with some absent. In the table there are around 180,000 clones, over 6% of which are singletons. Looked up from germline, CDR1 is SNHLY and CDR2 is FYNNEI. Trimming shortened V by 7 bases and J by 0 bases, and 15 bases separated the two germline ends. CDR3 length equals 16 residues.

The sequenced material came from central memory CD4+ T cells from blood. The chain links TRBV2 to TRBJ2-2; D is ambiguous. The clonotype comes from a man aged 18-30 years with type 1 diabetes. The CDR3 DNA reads TGTGCCAGCAAGCGAGGAGCCCACGCGAACACCGGGGAGCTGTTTTTT. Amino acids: CASKRGAHANTGELFF.